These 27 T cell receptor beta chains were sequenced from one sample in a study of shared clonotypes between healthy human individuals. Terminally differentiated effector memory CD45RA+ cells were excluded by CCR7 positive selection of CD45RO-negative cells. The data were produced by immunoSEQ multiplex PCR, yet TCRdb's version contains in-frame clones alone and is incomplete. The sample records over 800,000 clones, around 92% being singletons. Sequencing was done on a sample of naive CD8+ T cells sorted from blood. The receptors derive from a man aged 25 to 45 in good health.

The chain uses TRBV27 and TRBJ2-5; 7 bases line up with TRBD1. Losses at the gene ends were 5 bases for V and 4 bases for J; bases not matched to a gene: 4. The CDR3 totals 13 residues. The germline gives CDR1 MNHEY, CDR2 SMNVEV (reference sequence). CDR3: CASSPHRGETQYF. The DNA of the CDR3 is TGTGCCAGCAGTCCACACAGGGGAGAGACCCAGTACTTC.

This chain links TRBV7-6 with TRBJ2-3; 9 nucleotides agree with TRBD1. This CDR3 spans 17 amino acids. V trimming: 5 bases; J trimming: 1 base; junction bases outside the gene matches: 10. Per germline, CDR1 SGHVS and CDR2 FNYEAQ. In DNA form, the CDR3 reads TGTGCCAGCAGCCGCCTCCGGGACAGGGAAGGCACAGATACGCAGTATTTT. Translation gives CASSRLRDREGTDTQYF.

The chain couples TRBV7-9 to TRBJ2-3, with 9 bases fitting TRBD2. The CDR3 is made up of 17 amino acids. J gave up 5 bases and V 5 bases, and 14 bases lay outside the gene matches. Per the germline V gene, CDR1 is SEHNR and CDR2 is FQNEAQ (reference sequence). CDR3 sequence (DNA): TGTGCCAGCAGCGGGCGGACTAGCGAAAGTGGGATAGATACGCAGTATTTT. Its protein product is CASSGRTSESGIDTQYF.

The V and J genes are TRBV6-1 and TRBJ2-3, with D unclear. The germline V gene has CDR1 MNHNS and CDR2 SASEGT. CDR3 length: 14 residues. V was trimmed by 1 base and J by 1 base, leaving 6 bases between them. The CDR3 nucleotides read TGTGCCAGCAGTGAAGTAAGGGGCACAGATACGCAGTATTTT. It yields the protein CASSEVRGTDTQYF.

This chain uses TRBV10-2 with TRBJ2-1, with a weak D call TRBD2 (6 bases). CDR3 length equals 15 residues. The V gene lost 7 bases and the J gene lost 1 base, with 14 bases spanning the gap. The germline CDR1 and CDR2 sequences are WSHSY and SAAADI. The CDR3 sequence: CASKAKGTSYNEQFF. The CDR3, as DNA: TGCGCCAGCAAGGCTAAGGGGACTTCCTACAATGAGCAGTTCTTC.

CDR3 sequence: CASSSPGLAGEETQYF. The DNA of the CDR3 is TGTGCCAGCAGCTCACCGGGACTAGCGGGAGAGGAGACCCAGTACTTC. The genes are TRBV11-3 and TRBJ2-5, with 14 bases identical to TRBD2. CDR1 and CDR2 (germline): SGHNT, YENEEA. V was clipped by 4 bases and J by 5 bases; unmatched bases: 6. There are 16 residues in the CDR3.

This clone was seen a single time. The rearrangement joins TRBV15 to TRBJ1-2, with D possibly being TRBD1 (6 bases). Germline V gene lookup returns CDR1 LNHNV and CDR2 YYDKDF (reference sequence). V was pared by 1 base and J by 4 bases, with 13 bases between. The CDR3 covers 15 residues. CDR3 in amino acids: CATSRGGAISYGYTF. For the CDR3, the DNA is TGTGCCACCAGCAGAGGGGGGGCCATTAGCTATGGCTACACCTTC. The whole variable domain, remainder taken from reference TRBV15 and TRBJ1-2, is DAMVIQNPRYQVTQFGKPVTLSCSQTLNHNVMYWYQQKSSQAPKLLFHYYDKDFNNEADTPDNFQSRRPNTSFCFLDIRSPGLGDTAMYLCATSRGGAISYGYTFGSGTRLTVV.

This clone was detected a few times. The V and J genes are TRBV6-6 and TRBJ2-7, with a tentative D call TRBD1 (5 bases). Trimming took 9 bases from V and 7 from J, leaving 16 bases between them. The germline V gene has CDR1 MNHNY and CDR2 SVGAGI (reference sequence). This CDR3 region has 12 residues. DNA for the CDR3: TGTGCCAGTTCTGTAGGGGTTGGGGAGCAGTACTTC. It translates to CASSVGVGEQYF.

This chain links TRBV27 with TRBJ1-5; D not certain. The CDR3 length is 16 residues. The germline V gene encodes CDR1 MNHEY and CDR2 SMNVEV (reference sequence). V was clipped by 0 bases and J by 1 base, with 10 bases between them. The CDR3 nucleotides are TGTGCCAGCAGTTTATCCCAGGTCGGAAGCAATCAGCCCCAGCATTTT. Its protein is CASSLSQVGSNQPQHF.

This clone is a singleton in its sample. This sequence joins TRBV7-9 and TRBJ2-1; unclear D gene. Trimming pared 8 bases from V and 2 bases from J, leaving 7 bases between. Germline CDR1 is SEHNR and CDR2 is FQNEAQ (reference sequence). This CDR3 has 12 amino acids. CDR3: CASSGTYNEQFF. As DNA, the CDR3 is TGTGCCAGCTCTGGGACCTACAATGAGCAGTTCTTC.

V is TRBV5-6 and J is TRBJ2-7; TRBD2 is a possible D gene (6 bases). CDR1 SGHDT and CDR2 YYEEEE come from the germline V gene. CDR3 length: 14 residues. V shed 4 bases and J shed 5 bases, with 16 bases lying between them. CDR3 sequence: CASSATLARHEQYF. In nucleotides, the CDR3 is TGTGCCAGCAGCGCGACACTAGCTAGGCACGAGCAGTACTTC.

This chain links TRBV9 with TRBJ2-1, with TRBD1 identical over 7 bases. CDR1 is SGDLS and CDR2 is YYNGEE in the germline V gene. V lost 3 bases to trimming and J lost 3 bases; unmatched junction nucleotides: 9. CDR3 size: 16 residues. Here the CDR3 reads CASSATGDPYYNEQFF. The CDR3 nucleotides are TGTGCCAGCAGCGCCACAGGGGACCCTTACTACAATGAGCAGTTCTTC.

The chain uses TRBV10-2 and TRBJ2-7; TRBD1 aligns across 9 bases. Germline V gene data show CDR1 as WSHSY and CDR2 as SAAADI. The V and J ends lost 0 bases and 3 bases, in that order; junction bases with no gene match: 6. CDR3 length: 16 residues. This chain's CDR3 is CASSESQQGANYEQYF. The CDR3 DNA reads TGCGCCAGCAGTGAGTCCCAACAGGGGGCAAACTACGAGCAGTACTTC.

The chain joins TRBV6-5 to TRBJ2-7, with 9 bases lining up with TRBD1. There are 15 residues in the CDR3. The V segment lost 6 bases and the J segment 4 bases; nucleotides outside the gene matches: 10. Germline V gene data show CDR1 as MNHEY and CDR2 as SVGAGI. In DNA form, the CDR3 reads TGTGCCAGCAGGCCCGAACAGGGGGCGGGATACGAGCAGTACTTC. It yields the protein CASRPEQGAGYEQYF.

The CDR3 region has the DNA TGTGCCAGCAGTCCGAATGAGGGACTAGTTGGTAATGAGCAGTTCTTC. Protein sequence: CASSPNEGLVGNEQFF. The chain uses TRBV27 and TRBJ2-1; 8 positions agree with TRBD2. The V segment lost 5 bases and the J segment 7 bases; nucleotides outside the gene matches: 13. This CDR3 is 16 amino acids long. Germline CDR1 is MNHEY and CDR2 is SMNVEV (reference sequence).

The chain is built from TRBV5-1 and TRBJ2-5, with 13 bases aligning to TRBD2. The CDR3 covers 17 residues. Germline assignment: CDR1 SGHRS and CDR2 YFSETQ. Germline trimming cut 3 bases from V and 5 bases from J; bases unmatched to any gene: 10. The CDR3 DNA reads TGCGCCAGCAGCTCGGGGACTAGCGGGGCCACAATGGAGACCCAGTACTTC. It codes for CASSSGTSGATMETQYF.

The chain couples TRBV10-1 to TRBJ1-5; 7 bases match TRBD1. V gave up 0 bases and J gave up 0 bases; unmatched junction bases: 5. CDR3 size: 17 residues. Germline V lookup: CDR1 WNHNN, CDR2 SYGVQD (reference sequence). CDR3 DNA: TGCGCCAGCAGTGAGTCGACGACAGGGTATAGCAATCAGCCCCAGCATTTT. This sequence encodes CASSESTTGYSNQPQHF.

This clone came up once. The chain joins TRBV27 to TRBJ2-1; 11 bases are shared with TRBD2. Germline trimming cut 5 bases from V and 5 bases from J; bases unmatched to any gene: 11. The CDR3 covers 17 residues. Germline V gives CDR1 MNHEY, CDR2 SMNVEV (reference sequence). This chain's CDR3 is CASSEWTSGYPHNEQFF. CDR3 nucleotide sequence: TGTGCCAGCAGTGAGTGGACTAGCGGGTACCCCCACAATGAGCAGTTCTTC.

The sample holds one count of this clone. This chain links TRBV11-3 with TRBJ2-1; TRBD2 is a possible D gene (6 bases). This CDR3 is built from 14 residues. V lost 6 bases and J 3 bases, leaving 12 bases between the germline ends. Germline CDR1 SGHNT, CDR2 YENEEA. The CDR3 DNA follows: TGTGCCAGCAGTAGCGGAACTTTCTACAATGAGCAGTTCTTC. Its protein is CASSSGTFYNEQFF.

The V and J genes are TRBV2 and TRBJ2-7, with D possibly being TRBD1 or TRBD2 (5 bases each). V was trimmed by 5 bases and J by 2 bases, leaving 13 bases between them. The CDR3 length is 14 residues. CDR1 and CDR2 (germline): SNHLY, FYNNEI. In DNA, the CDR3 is TGTGCCAGCAGTCTCCGGGACGGAACCTACGAGCAGTACTTC. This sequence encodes CASSLRDGTYEQYF.

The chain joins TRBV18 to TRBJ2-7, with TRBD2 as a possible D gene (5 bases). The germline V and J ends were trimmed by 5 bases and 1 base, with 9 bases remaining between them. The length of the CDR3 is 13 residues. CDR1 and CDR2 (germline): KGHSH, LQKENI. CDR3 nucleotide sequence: TGTGCCAGCTCAGAAACTAGTTCCTACGAGCAGTACTTC. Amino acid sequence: CASSETSSYEQYF. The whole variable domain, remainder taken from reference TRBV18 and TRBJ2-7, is NAGVMQNPRHLVRRRGQEARLRCSPMKGHSHVYWYRQLPEEGLKFMVYLQKENIIDESGMPKERFSAEFPKEGPSILRIQQVVRGDSAAYFCASSETSSYEQYFGPGTRLTVT.

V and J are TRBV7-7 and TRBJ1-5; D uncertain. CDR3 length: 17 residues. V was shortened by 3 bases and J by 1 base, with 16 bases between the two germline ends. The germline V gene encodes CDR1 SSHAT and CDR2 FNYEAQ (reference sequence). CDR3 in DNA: TGTGCCAGCAGCTTCAGGACGGATTGGATGAGCAATCAGCCCCAGCATTTT. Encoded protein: CASSFRTDWMSNQPQHF. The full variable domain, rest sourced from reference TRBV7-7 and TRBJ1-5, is GAGVSQSPRYKVTKRGQDVTLRCDPISSHATLYWYQQALGQGPEFLTYFNYEAQPDKSGLPSDRFSAERPEGSISTLTIQRTEQRDSAMYRCASSFRTDWMSNQPQHFGDGTRLSIL.

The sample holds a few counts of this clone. The CDR3: CASSKGLAGARSREQFF. CDR3 sequence (DNA): TGCGCCAGCAGCAAGGGACTAGCGGGAGCGCGGTCTAGGGAGCAGTTCTTC. The chain is built from TRBV5-1 and TRBJ2-1, with 14 positions matching TRBD2. The germline V gene encodes CDR1 SGHRS and CDR2 YFSETQ. This CDR3 region has 17 residues. V was clipped by 4 bases and J by 10 bases; unmatched bases: 13.

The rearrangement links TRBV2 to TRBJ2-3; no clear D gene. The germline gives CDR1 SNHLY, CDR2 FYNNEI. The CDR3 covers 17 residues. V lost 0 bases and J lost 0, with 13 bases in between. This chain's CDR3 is CASSEAQARPSTDTQYF. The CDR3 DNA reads TGTGCCAGCAGTGAAGCGCAGGCCAGACCCAGCACAGATACGCAGTATTTT.

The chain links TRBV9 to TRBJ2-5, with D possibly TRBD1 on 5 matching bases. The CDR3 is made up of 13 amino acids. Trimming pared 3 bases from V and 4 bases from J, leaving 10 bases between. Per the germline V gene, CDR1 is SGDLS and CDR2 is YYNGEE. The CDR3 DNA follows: TGTGCCAGCAGCGGGAATCAGGGAGAGACCCAGTACTTC. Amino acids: CASSGNQGETQYF.

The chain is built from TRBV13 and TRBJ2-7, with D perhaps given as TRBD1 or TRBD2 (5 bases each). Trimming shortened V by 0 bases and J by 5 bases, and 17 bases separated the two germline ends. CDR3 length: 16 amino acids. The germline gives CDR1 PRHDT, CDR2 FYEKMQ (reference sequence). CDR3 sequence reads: CASSLGPGRRGHEQYF. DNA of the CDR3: TGTGCCAGCAGCTTAGGCCCGGGGAGAAGGGGCCACGAGCAGTACTTC. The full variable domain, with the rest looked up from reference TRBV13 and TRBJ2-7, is AAGVIQSPRHLIKEKRETATLKCYPIPRHDTVYWYQQGPGQDPQFLISFYEKMQSDKGSIPDRFSAQQFSDYHSELNMSSLELGDSALYFCASSLGPGRRGHEQYFGPGTRLTVT.

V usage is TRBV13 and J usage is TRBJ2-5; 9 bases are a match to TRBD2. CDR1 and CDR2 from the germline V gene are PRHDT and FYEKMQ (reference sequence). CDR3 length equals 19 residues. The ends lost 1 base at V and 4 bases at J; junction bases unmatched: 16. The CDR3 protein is CASSLAGSASGNNGETQYF. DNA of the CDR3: TGTGCCAGCAGCTTAGCCGGGTCGGCTAGCGGGAATAACGGAGAGACCCAGTACTTC.